The next 25 T cell receptor beta chains were all read from a single sample in a study of long-term antiretroviral therapy in people with HIV. It was version v3.0 of the immunoSEQ assay that was run at survey level. TCRdb keeps only in-frame clones here, not all; method: immunoSEQ multiplex PCR. The table has fewer than 45,000 clones, around 84% seen once. Material: unsorted PBMCs, obtained just over 2.7 years before starting antiretroviral therapy. All receptors come from a woman aged 25-40 years with HIV.

V usage is TRBV11-2 and J usage is TRBJ2-1, with 7 positions matching TRBD1. The ends lost 8 bases at V and 7 bases at J; junction bases unmatched: 5. This CDR3 is 12 amino acids long. Germline CDR1 reads SGHAT; CDR2 reads FQNNGV. The CDR3 reads CASGDSLNEQFF. In DNA form, the CDR3 reads TGTGCCAGCGGGGACAGTTTAAATGAGCAGTTCTTC.

V gene TRBV30 combines with J gene TRBJ1-2; D not certain. Germline CDR1 reads GTSNPN; CDR2 reads SVGIG (reference sequence). CDR3 length equals 15 residues. V lost 0 bases, J lost 5 bases, and 16 bases lay in between. In DNA, the CDR3 is TGTGCCTGGAGTGTACCCCACGGAAGGGAGTATGGCTACACCTTC. Protein sequence: CAWSVPHGREYGYTF.

The chain joins TRBV2 to TRBJ2-7; 7 bases map to TRBD1. Germline CDR1 reads SNHLY; CDR2 reads FYNNEI. J lost 3 bases, V lost 6 bases, and 5 bases had no gene match. This CDR3 spans 13 amino acids. The CDR3 sequence is CASSARQGYEQYV. The CDR3 bases are TGTGCCAGCAGCGCCAGACAGGGCTACGAGCAGTACGTC.

CDR3 sequence (DNA): TGTGCCAGCAGTTCTGGTAGCGGGGGGGCTTATGAGCAGTTCTTC. It translates to CASSSGSGGAYEQFF. V is TRBV27 and J is TRBJ2-1; TRBD2 agrees at 11 bases. The germline gives CDR1 MNHEY, CDR2 SMNVEV (reference sequence). This CDR3 is 15 amino acids long. V was pared by 4 bases and J by 8 bases, with 7 bases of the junction left unmatched.

The chain employs TRBV29-1 and TRBJ2-1, with 12 bases lining up with TRBD2. The J segment lost 7 bases and the V segment lost 5 bases, leaving 6 bases of the junction unmatched. CDR1 is SQVTM and CDR2 is ANQGSEA in the germline V gene. There are 14 residues in the CDR3. The CDR3 DNA sequence: TGCAGCGTTCCCCCTAGCGGGGGGGAAAATGAGCAGTTCTTC. It encodes CSVPPSGGENEQFF.

The J gene is TRBJ2-5, the V gene TRBV11-2; either TRBD1 or TRBD2 may supply D (5 bases each). CDR3 length equals 15 residues. V lost 4 bases and J 0 bases, leaving 12 bases between the germline ends. Per the germline V gene, CDR1 is SGHAT and CDR2 is FQNNGV. For the CDR3, the DNA is TGTGCCAGCAGCTCAGGGACGGGGTACCAAGAGACCCAGTACTTC. It codes for CASSSGTGYQETQYF.

The V gene is TRBV4-1, the J gene TRBJ1-2; D unclear. CDR1 is MGHRA and CDR2 is YSYEKL in the germline V gene. This CDR3 region has 12 residues. With 1 base removed from V and 8 bases from J, the gap between germline ends came to 8 bases. For the CDR3, the DNA is TGCGCCAGCAGCCAAGCTGGTAGCGGCTACACCTTC. Its translation is CASSQAGSGYTF.

This clone was observed a few times. V and J are TRBV5-1 and TRBJ1-5; a weak D match, TRBD1 (6 bases). The CDR3 runs 15 residues. The germline V gene encodes CDR1 SGHRS and CDR2 YFSETQ. V lost 0 bases, J lost 6 bases, and 13 bases lay in between. The CDR3 spells CASSLESGVGQPQHF. Written as DNA, the CDR3 is TGCGCCAGCAGCTTGGAGTCAGGGGTCGGTCAGCCCCAGCATTTT.

This clone has just one count. The chain is built from TRBV19 and TRBJ2-1; TRBD1 agrees at 9 bases. The CDR3 is 18 amino acids. V dropped 3 bases and J dropped 1; count of bases not matched to a gene: 10. CDR1 and CDR2 from the germline V gene are LNHDA and SQIVND (reference sequence). CDR3: CASSMGTGGLGSYNEQFF. The CDR3 nucleotides are TGTGCCAGTAGTATGGGAACAGGGGGCTTAGGGTCCTACAATGAGCAGTTCTTC.

V and J are TRBV30 and TRBJ1-1; no firm D call. Germline lookup yields CDR1 GTSNPN and CDR2 SVGIG (reference sequence). The V end was cut by 4 bases, the J end by 0 bases, with 12 bases between. CDR3 size: 14 residues. The CDR3 DNA follows: TGTGCCTGGAAAGTTCGGCACTTGAACACTGAAGCTTTCTTT. Its translation is CAWKVRHLNTEAFF.

V gene TRBV2 combines with J gene TRBJ2-2; TRBD1 matches at 7 bases. The CDR3 contains 15 residues. Germline-derived CDR1 and CDR2 are SNHLY and FYNNEI. After removal of 3 bases from V and 5 bases from J, the junction contained 6 bases not matched to a gene. CDR3: CASSENGQVTGELFF. CDR3 coding DNA: TGTGCCAGCAGTGAGAACGGACAGGTGACCGGGGAGCTGTTTTTT.

The chain carries TRBV30 and TRBJ1-5; perhaps TRBD1 as D (5 bases). CDR3 length: 14 residues. Per germline, CDR1 GTSNPN and CDR2 SVGIG (reference sequence). The V gene lost 1 base and the J gene lost 7 bases, with 14 bases spanning the gap. The CDR3 DNA reads as TGTGCCTGGAGTGGAGGGGAAATTTGGCAGCCCCAGCATTTT. This encodes CAWSGGEIWQPQHF.

This rearrangement joins TRBV11-2 to TRBJ1-1; D is undetermined. The V and J ends lost 3 bases and 3 bases respectively, with 17 bases between them. Germline values: CDR1 SGHAT, CDR2 FQNNGV. This CDR3 region has 16 residues. Here the CDR3 reads CASSFRQSKRDTEAFF. The CDR3 nucleotides read TGTGCCAGCAGCTTCCGGCAGAGCAAGAGGGACACTGAAGCTTTCTTT.

V and J are TRBV6-6 and TRBJ1-4; no definite D call. CDR1 is MNHNY, CDR2 SVGAGI, per germline (reference sequence). Trimming removed 8 bases from V and 6 bases from J, with 13 bases in between. This CDR3 spans 13 amino acids. CDR3 DNA sequence: TGTGCCAGCTCAAACCGGGGTTATGAAAAACTGTTTTTT. This gives the protein CASSNRGYEKLFF.

The chain links TRBV14 to TRBJ1-3, with a weak D call TRBD1 (5 bases). CDR1 is SGHDN and CDR2 is FVKESK in the germline V gene. The CDR3 contains 17 residues. V lost 4 bases to trimming and J lost 0 bases, with 16 bases between them. CDR3 DNA sequence: TGTGCCAGCAGCCCCCGGGACCAACCCCTCTCTGGAAACACCATATATTTT. Translated, it gives CASSPRDQPLSGNTIYF.

The chain is built from TRBV5-1 and TRBJ1-1; maybe TRBD1 (6 bases). Germline-derived CDR1 and CDR2 are SGHRS and YFSETQ. CDR3 length: 16 residues. Trimming removed 0 bases at V and 1 base at J, with 13 bases between. The chain's CDR3 is CASSLVWTVENTEAFF. As DNA, the CDR3 is TGCGCCAGCAGCTTGGTATGGACAGTAGAGAACACTGAAGCTTTCTTT. Using reference TRBV5-1 and TRBJ1-1 for the parts outside the CDR3, the full variable domain is KAGVTQTPRYLIKTRGQQVTLSCSPISGHRSVSWYQQTPGQGLQFLFEYFSETQRNKGNFPGRFSGRQFSNSRSEMNVSTLELGDSALYLCASSLVWTVENTEAFFGQGTRLTVV.

The V and J genes are TRBV6-5 and TRBJ2-2; possible D gene TRBD2, 6 bases. The CDR3 totals 15 residues. The ends were cut back, 4 bases at V and 6 bases at J, with 15 bases in the middle. The germline CDR1 and CDR2 sequences are MNHEY and SVGAGI. The CDR3 protein is CASSSPRGYAGELFF. Here the CDR3 DNA reads TGTGCCAGCAGTTCCCCCCGGGGGTACGCCGGGGAGCTGTTTTTT.

The chain uses TRBV18 and TRBJ2-3, with unresolved D. Germline V gives CDR1 KGHSH, CDR2 LQKENI. Deletions cut 3 bases from V and 0 bases from J, with 7 bases between. CDR3 size: 14 residues. The CDR3 is CASSPLDSTDTQYF. CDR3 bases: TGTGCCAGCTCACCCCTCGATAGCACAGATACGCAGTATTTT.

The chain joins TRBV4-2 to TRBJ2-3; 7 bases match TRBD1. CDR3 size: 16 residues. Germline CDR1 and CDR2: LGHNA and YNFKEQ. With 1 base clipped from V and 1 base from J, the junction kept 5 bases outside the gene matches. DNA for the CDR3: TGTGCCAGCAGCCAAGTCGGACAGGCTGGCACAGATACGCAGTATTTT. Its protein is CASSQVGQAGTDTQYF.

This chain connects TRBV27 to TRBJ1-1; D might be TRBD1 (5 bases). This CDR3 is built from 19 residues. Trimming left V 2 bases short and J 1 base short, with 23 bases between. CDR1 MNHEY and CDR2 SMNVEV come from the germline V gene (reference sequence). CDR3 residues: CASSLKVPGQGRRNTEAFF. DNA of the CDR3: TGTGCCAGCAGTTTAAAGGTCCCCGGTCAGGGTCGGAGGAACACTGAAGCTTTCTTT.

This clone was seen once. V and J are TRBV27 and TRBJ1-2; 7 positions match TRBD1. Germline V gives CDR1 MNHEY, CDR2 SMNVEV (reference sequence). J lost 3 bases, V lost 2 bases, and 3 bases had no gene match. The CDR3 covers 14 residues. CDR3 DNA: TGTGCCAGCAGTTTAGGGCAGGGGGACTATGGCTACACCTTC. Amino acid sequence: CASSLGQGDYGYTF.

The rearrangement links TRBV6-6 to TRBJ2-3, with D possibly being TRBD2 (7 bases). Deletions cut 7 bases from V and 4 bases from J, with 12 bases between. The germline V gene has CDR1 MNHNY and CDR2 SVGAGI (reference sequence). The CDR3 loop spans 13 amino acids. CDR3 amino acids: CASKGGRADTQYF. Written as DNA, the CDR3 is TGTGCCAGCAAGGGGGGGCGAGCAGATACGCAGTATTTT.

The chain carries TRBV7-8 and TRBJ2-1; TRBD2 matches at 7 bases. CDR3 length: 16 residues. V dropped 1 base and J dropped 0; count of bases not matched to a gene: 3. Per germline, CDR1 SGHVS and CDR2 FQNEAQ. CDR3 in amino acids: CASSLGWGGSYNEQFF. The CDR3 DNA sequence: TGTGCCAGCAGCTTAGGGTGGGGGGGCTCCTACAATGAGCAGTTCTTC.

This clone was seen just once. V is TRBV5-1 and J is TRBJ2-5; 9 positions agree with TRBD1. CDR3 length: 18 residues. Germline CDR1 and CDR2: SGHRS and YFSETQ. The V and J ends lost 1 base and 4 bases, in that order; junction bases with no gene match: 14. This chain's CDR3 is CASSLFPAPGQGGETQYF. DNA of the CDR3: TGCGCCAGCAGCTTGTTCCCCGCCCCGGGACAGGGAGGAGAGACCCAGTACTTC.

The chain links TRBV5-1 to TRBJ1-2, with 9 nucleotides matching TRBD1. Germline V CDR1 and CDR2: SGHRS, YFSETQ. After removal of 2 bases from V and 2 bases from J, the junction contained 1 base not matched to a gene. The CDR3 has 14 residues. The CDR3 spells CASSLGTGNYGYTF. DNA of the CDR3: TGCGCCAGCAGCTTAGGGACAGGGAACTATGGCTACACCTTC.